This T cell receptor (beta chain) was sequenced in a study of blood T cell repertoires in COVID-19. This clone was seen only once. V was clipped by 7 bases and J by 8 bases, with 23 bases between them. CDR3 length equals 15 residues. Germline CDR1 is MNHEY and CDR2 is SMNVEV (reference sequence). The protocol was immunoSEQ multiplex PCR, while the TCRdb copy is restricted to in-frame clones and leaves out a portion. This table has roughly 140,000 clones, around 88% appearing once. Sequenced: peripheral blood. This TCR was recovered from a human donor in a cohort sampled during active COVID-19. The J gene is TRBJ1-2, the V gene TRBV27; possible D gene TRBD1, 6 bases. CDR3 sequence reads: CASTSNPGAGDGYTF. CDR3 DNA: TGTGCCAGCACCTCAAATCCAGGGGCGGGGGACGGCTACACCTTC.